This T cell receptor beta chain derives from a study of CXCR3-negative and CXCR3-positive naive CD8 T cells. General study findings and limits: Memory CD8+ cells had much lower diversity, and both naive subsets had comparably high diversity. Naive CXCR3-negative cells resembled naive CXCR3-positive cells in TRBV-TRBJ usage; memory cells differed. Relative to CXCR3-negative naive cells, CXCR3-positive naive cells had more hydrophobic TRB CDR3s.

The naive CD8+ gate required CD45RO-CCR7+CD27+CD95- phenotype. Turning to this clonotype: Antigen specificity is unknown.

Germline loops: CDR1 DFQATT, CDR2 SNEGSKA (reference sequence). The CDR3 covers 11 residues. 5' RACE that incorporated UMI labels was used to prepare the TRB cDNA libraries. TCRdb reprocessed the 5' RACE reads, with one entry per CDR3 protein and no DNA. The record lists about 89,000 distinct CDR3 sequences, of which the ten most abundant hold around 0.53%. The sequenced sample was naive CXCR3+ CD8+ T cells from blood. Subset denoted: CD45RO-CCR7+CD27+CD95- naive CD8+ T cells expressing CXCR3 (TNR3+). The V gene is TRBV20-1, the J gene TRBJ2-1. The source of this sequence is a human donor in good health. Some clones in this sample may be carry-over from other donors' samples. CDR3 sequence: CSTSGALEQFF.